This TCR beta chain was profiled in a study of CD8+ T cells in alopecia areata. Treatment in this sample: oral pan-JAK inhibitor, 5-10 mg twice daily. Sequencing relied on a cDNA template that was reverse transcribed from extracted RNA. Clones were read by immunoSEQ multiplex PCR, and TCRdb kept only the in-frame ones, dropping some. The sample has 110,000 or so clones; approximately 51% are singletons. This clone was detected ten times or more. The germline V gene has CDR1 SGHKS and CDR2 YYEKEE (reference sequence). The junction had 3 bases not matched to a gene; V was cut back by 3 bases and J by 3 bases. The CDR3 runs 15 residues.

The gene calls are TRBV5-5 and TRBJ2-1; 10 positions match TRBD2. This TCR was recovered from a human donor with alopecia areata. The sequences come from CD4+ T cells sorted from blood, collected at week 24, from a patient treated with tofacitinib. This chain's CDR3 is CASSYTSGDYNEQFF. The CDR3 DNA sequence: TGTGCCAGCAGCTATACTAGCGGGGACTACAATGAGCAGTTCTTC.